Listed here are 12 T cell receptor beta chains from one sample, sequenced in a study of blood T cells in healthy people across ages. The use of a sample-barcoded 5' primer and a J-beta primer mix characterized a second PCR of about 6 to 11 cycles. TCRdb recomputed calls from the 5' RACE reads with MiXCR, one row per CDR3 protein. The data hold some 1.4 million distinct CDR3 sequences, with roughly 45% observed a single time. Sequencing was done on a sample of blood. All receptors derive from a woman in her late teens or twenties in good health.

The chain combines TRBV6-1 with TRBJ2-5; the D gene is possibly TRBD2 (5 bases). The V end lost 6 bases, the J end lost 11 bases, and 22 bases lay between the germline ends. The CDR3 has 14 residues. Germline assignment: CDR1 MNHNS and CDR2 SASEGT. Written as DNA, the CDR3 is TGTGCCAGCAGGAGGGAGTTAGGGTTGGGTGAGCAGTACTTC. This sequence encodes CASRRELGLGEQYF.

This clonotype was counted between two and nine times. This chain joins TRBV6-6 and TRBJ1-2, with D perhaps matching TRBD1 (6 bases). Trimming removed 7 bases at V and 3 bases at J, with 6 bases between. Germline assignment: CDR1 MNHNY and CDR2 SVGAGI (reference sequence). The CDR3 has 11 residues. The CDR3 bases are TGTGCCAGCAAGGGGGACTATGGCTACACCTTC. It is translated as CASKGDYGYTF.

This clonotype turned up a few times. The chain uses TRBV20-1 and TRBJ2-7, with D possibly matching TRBD1 (5 bases). CDR1 and CDR2 from the germline V gene are DFQATT and SNEGSKA (reference sequence). This CDR3 spans 15 amino acids. V lost 2 bases, J lost 2 bases, and 16 bases lay in between. The CDR3 loop is CSARPPTGRAYEQYF. CDR3 DNA sequence: TGCAGTGCTAGACCGCCAACGGGCAGGGCCTACGAGCAGTACTTC.

V and J are TRBV18 and TRBJ1-1; no definite D call. Germline lookup yields CDR1 KGHSH and CDR2 LQKENI. The V end lost 6 bases, the J end lost 4 bases, and 15 bases lay between the germline ends. The CDR3 covers 14 residues. This CDR3 reads CASSPLESGTEAFF. The CDR3 DNA is TGTGCCAGCTCCCCCCTTGAGTCGGGCACTGAAGCTTTCTTT.

This clonotype was detected only a few times. This rearrangement joins TRBV12-3 or TRBV12-4 to TRBJ1-2, with D possibly being TRBD1 (6 bases). The V and J ends lost 6 bases and 2 bases respectively, with 13 bases between them. This CDR3 region has 14 residues. CDR3 sequence reads: CASRPRTANYGYTF. CDR3 bases: TGTGCCAGCAGACCTCGGACAGCAAACTATGGCTACACCTTC.

This clonotype was recorded a few times. The chain recombines TRBV6-5 with TRBJ2-3, with 10 bases lining up with TRBD2. V lost 5 bases and J lost 1; bases outside the gene matches: 6. This CDR3 is built from 16 residues. Germline V gene data show CDR1 as MNHEY and CDR2 as SVGAGI. In DNA, the CDR3 is TGTGCCAGCAGTCTGATAGCGGGGGGCGGCACAGATACGCAGTATTTT. Translation: CASSLIAGGGTDTQYF.

The V call is TRBV10-2, the J call TRBJ2-7; D is possibly TRBD2 (5 bases). Germline V gives CDR1 WSHSY, CDR2 SAAADI. V shed 6 bases and J shed 6 bases, with 12 bases lying between them. The CDR3 has 12 residues. The CDR3 sequence: CASRFGGGEQYF. As DNA, the CDR3 is TGCGCCAGCAGGTTCGGTGGAGGCGAGCAGTACTTC.

J is TRBJ1-2 and V is TRBV6-1, with TRBD1 matching over 10 bases. Germline V gene data show CDR1 as MNHNS and CDR2 as SASEGT. The junction had 8 bases not matched to a gene; V was cut back by 6 bases and J by 10 bases. The CDR3 sequence is 13 residues long. In DNA, the CDR3 is TGTGCCAGCAGGACAGGGGGCTCCCGTGACTACACCTTC. This encodes CASRTGGSRDYTF.

This clonotype was picked up a small number of times. The V gene is TRBV27, the J gene TRBJ2-4; TRBD2 agrees at 7 bases. Germline V CDR1 and CDR2: MNHEY, SMNVEV (reference sequence). The CDR3 runs 13 residues. V was pared by 9 bases and J by 13 bases, with 15 bases of the junction left unmatched. The CDR3 is CARLSGLLSSQYF. The CDR3 nucleotides are TGTGCCAGACTTAGCGGGTTATTAAGTTCGCAGTACTTC.

The genes are TRBV18 and TRBJ1-1; 8 nucleotides line up with TRBD1. The CDR3 has 14 residues. The germline V gene has CDR1 KGHSH and CDR2 LQKENI. With 4 bases clipped from V and 5 bases from J, the junction kept 6 bases outside the gene matches. CDR3: CASSQQGVLTEAFF. The DNA for the CDR3 is TGTGCCAGCTCACAACAGGGGGTCCTGACTGAAGCTTTCTTT.

This clonotype was seen a handful of times. V and J are TRBV12-3 or TRBV12-4 and TRBJ2-1; 8 nucleotides align to TRBD2. This CDR3 has 16 amino acids. Losses at the gene ends were 4 bases for V and 4 bases for J; bases not matched to a gene: 9. Here the CDR3 DNA reads TGTGCCAGCAGTTCCCGGGGGGGGTTACGGTACAATGAGCAGTTCTTC. Protein sequence: CASSSRGGLRYNEQFF.

The chain uses TRBV7-9 and TRBJ2-1, with D tentatively TRBD1 or TRBD2 (6 bases each). Germline V CDR1 and CDR2: SEHNR, FQNEAQ (reference sequence). The CDR3 runs to 14 residues. V lost 11 bases and J lost 6, with 20 bases in between. CDR3 bases: TGTGCCGCGCCTCGGGGGCTCGCAACCAATGAGCAGTTCTTC. It translates to CAAPRGLATNEQFF.